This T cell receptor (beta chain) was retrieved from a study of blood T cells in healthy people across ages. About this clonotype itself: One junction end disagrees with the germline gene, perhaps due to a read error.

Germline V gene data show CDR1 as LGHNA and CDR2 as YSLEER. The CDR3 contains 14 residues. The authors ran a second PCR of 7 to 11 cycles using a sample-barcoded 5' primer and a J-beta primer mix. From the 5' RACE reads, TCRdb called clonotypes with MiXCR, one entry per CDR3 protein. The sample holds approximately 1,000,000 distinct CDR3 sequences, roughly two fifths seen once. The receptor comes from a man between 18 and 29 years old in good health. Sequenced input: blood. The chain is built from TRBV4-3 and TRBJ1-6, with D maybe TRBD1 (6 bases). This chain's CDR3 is CAGSLGQRNSPLHF. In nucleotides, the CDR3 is TGCGCCGGCAGCCTCGGACAGAGAAATTCACCCCTCCACTTT.